This T cell receptor beta chain comes out of a study of T cell changes during pregnancy in multiple sclerosis. Assay: immunoSEQ multiplex PCR; the TCRdb copy retains only in-frame clones and omits some. The sample lists tens of thousands of clones; 90% to 95% were seen once. The length of the CDR3 is 14 residues. CDR1 and CDR2 (germline): MNHEY, SVGAGI. J gave up 5 bases and V 5 bases, and 7 bases lay outside the gene matches. The V and J genes are TRBV6-5 and TRBJ1-2; 8 nucleotides match TRBD1. The TCR comes from a female donor with multiple sclerosis, enrolled in a pregnancy study. Sample: CD4+ T cells from peripheral blood mononuclear cells, taken in the second trimester of pregnancy. For the CDR3, the DNA is TGTGCCAGCAGTAACGGACAGGGCGGGTATGGCTACACCTTC. Translation gives CASSNGQGGYGYTF.